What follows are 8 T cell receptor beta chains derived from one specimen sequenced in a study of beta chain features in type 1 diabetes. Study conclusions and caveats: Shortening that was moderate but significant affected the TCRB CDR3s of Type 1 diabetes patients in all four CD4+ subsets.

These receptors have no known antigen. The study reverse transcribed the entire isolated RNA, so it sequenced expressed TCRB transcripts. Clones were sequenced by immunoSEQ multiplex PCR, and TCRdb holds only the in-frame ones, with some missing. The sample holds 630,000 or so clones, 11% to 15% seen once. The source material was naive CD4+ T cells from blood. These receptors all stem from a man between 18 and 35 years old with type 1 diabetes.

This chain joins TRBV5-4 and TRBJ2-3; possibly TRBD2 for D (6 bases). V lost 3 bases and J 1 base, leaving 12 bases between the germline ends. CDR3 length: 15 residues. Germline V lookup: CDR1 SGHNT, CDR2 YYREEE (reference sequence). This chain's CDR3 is CASSSTQRGTDTQYF. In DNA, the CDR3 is TGTGCCAGCAGCTCGACCCAGCGGGGCACAGATACGCAGTATTTT.

CDR3 loop: CASSPRDVYEQYF. For the CDR3, the DNA is TGCGCCAGCAGCCCCCGGGACGTCTACGAGCAGTACTTC. This rearrangement joins TRBV5-1 to TRBJ2-7; the D gene could be TRBD1 or TRBD2 (5 bases each). V was shortened by 4 bases and J by 3 bases, with 11 bases between the two germline ends. Germline CDR1 SGHRS, CDR2 YFSETQ. This CDR3 is built from 13 residues.

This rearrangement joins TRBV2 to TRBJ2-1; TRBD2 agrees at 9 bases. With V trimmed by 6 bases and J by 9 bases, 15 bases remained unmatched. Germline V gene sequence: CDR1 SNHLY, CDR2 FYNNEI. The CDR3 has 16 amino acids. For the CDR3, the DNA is TGTGCCAGCAGGAGGGGAAGGACTAGCGTCCAACCTGAGCAGTTCTTC. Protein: CASRRGRTSVQPEQFF. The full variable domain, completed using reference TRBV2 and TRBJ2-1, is EPEVTQTPSHQVTQMGQEVILRCVPISNHLYFYWYRQILGQKVEFLVSFYNNEISEKSEIFDDQFSVERPDGSNFTLKIRSTKLEDSAMYFCASRRGRTSVQPEQFFGPGTRLTVL.

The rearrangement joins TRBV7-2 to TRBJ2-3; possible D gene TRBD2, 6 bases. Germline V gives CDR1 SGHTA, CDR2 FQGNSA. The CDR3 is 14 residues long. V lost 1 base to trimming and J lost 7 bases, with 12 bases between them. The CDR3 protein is CASSLDGTLNTQYF. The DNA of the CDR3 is TGTGCCAGCAGCTTAGATGGGACTCTTAATACGCAGTATTTT. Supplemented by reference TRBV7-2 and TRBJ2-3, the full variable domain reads GAGVSQSPSNKVTEKGKDVELRCDPISGHTALYWYRQSLGQGLEFLIYFQGNSAPDKSGLPSDRFSAERTGGSVSTLTIQRTQQEDSAVYLCASSLDGTLNTQYFGPGTRLTVL.

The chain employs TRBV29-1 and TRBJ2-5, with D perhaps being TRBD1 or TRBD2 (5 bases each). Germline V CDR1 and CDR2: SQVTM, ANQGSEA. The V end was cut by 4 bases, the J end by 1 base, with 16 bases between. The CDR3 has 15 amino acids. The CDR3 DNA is TGCAGCGTTGTGGGGACCCGATATTCCCAAGAGACCCAGTACTTC. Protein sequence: CSVVGTRYSQETQYF.

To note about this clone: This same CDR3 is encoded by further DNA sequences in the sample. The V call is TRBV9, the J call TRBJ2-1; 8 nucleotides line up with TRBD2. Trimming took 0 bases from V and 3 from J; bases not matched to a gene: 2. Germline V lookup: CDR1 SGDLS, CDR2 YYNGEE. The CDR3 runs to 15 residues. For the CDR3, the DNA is TGTGCCAGCAGCGTAGCGGGGGGGAGCTACAATGAGCAGTTCTTC. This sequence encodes CASSVAGGSYNEQFF.

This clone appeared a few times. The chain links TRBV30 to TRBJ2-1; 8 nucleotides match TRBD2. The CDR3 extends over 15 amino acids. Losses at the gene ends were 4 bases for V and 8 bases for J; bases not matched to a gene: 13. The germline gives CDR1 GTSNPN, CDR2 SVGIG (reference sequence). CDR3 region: CAWTVAAGGRDEQFF. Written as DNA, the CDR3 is TGTGCCTGGACCGTTGCGGCGGGGGGAAGGGATGAGCAGTTCTTC.

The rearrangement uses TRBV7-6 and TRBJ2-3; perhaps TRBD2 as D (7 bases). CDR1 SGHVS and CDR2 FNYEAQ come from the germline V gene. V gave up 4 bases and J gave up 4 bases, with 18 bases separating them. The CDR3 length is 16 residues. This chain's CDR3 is CASSYRGGATADTQYF. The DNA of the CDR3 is TGTGCCAGCAGCTACCGTGGGGGGGCTACGGCAGATACGCAGTATTTT.